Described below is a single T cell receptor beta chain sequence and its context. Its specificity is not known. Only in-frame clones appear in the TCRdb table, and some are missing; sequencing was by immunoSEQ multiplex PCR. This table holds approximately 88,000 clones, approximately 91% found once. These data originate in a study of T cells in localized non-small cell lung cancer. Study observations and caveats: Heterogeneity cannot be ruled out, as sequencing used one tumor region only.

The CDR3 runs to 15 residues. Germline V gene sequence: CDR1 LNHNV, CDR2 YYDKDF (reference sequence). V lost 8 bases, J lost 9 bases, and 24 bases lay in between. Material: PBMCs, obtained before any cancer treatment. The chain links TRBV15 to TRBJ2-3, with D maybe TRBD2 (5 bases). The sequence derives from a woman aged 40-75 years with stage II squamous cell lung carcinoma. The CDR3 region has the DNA TGTGCCACCCTTGAGGGCGGGCGAACCCCCCGGACGCAGTATTTT. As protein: CATLEGGRTPRTQYF.